Here is one TCR beta chain with its context. No antigen is known for it. The data stem from a study of T-cell memory formation after mild COVID-19. Across the study: There were largely donor-specific TCR clusters.

TCRdb itself ran the 5' RACE reads through MiXCR, one entry per CDR3 protein. The data contain about 350,000 distinct CDR3 sequences, over 13% of them seen just once; the ten biggest clones take up about 22%. Points from the study as a whole: SARS-CoV-2 specificity was not confirmed for second-wave clones peaking on day 37. Among CD4+ contracting clones, most were CM and EM, and CD8+ ones EMRA.

Between the trimmed V and J ends, which lost 2 bases and 0 bases, there was a span of 8 bases. This CDR3 spans 14 amino acids. From germline, CDR1 is SEHNR and CDR2 FQNEAQ (reference sequence). Sequencing was done on a sample of PBMCs or a T cell subset sorted from them (not recorded which). V usage is TRBV7-9 and J usage is TRBJ2-7, with no clear D. The receptor comes from a man between 18 and 29 years old who had mild COVID-19 (a few samples of this study predate the infection). Cell type and time point are not known. The CDR3 sequence is CASSLMDGSYEQYF. The CDR3 DNA reads TGTGCCAGCAGCTTAATGGACGGCTCCTACGAGCAGTACTTC.